These T cell receptor beta chains were read from a single sample in a study of T cells expressing NK-cell markers. TCRdb re-called the 5' RACE reads and gives one entry per CDR3 protein, without DNA. Its table lists 440,000 or so distinct CDR3 sequences. What was sequenced was blood T cells: a sorted CD56 or NKG2C T cell subset, CD4+ or CD8+ T cells, or bulk PBMC T cells (not recorded which). The receptors were gathered from a woman between 18 and 69 years old in good health. The CDR3 runs from the conserved cysteine through the conserved F or W.

j_call v_call cdr3_aa
TRBJ2-3 TRBV2 CASALAGVTDTQYF
TRBJ1-1 TRBV7-2 CASSARDRGLNTEAFF
TRBJ2-7 TRBV29-1 CSVVPGPNTYEQYF
TRBJ2-1 TRBV7-2 CASSLARPRMGYTSLYNEQFF
TRBJ2-5 TRBV14 CASSPGLAGRKETQYF
TRBJ2-1 TRBV12-3/TRBV12-4 CASSHRDTNEQFF
TRBJ1-1 TRBV25-1 CASSEELGGMAMNTEAFF
TRBJ2-2 TRBV20-1 CSATTGDRWDTGELFF
TRBJ1-5 TRBV20-1 CSAKDLAQPQHF
TRBJ1-4 TRBV7-6 CASSTSPGPNEKLFF
TRBJ1-2 TRBV7-9 CASSLIPQNGYTF
TRBJ2-1 TRBV4-3 CASSQRGADSYNEQFF
TRBJ2-3 TRBV21-1 CASSKRHHGTDTQYF
TRBJ2-2 TRBV7-9 CASSLRRQGGTGELFF
TRBJ2-3 TRBV19 CASRRGTYTDTQYF
TRBJ2-3 TRBV12-3/TRBV12-4 CASSFPPRDTQYF
TRBJ2-2 TRBV6-5 CASSYLGRNTGELFF
TRBJ1-1 TRBV20-1 CSARSTGRGNTEAFF
TRBJ1-1 TRBV6-1 CASRTGTGRTEAFF
TRBJ2-4 TRBV12-3/TRBV12-4 CASSLSSKNIQYF
TRBJ2-1 TRBV29-1 CSAWTSGRAVEQFF
TRBJ2-2 TRBV5-1 CASSLVWEGGGELFF
TRBJ2-7 TRBV14 CASSQGQGADEQYF
TRBJ1-2 TRBV30 CAWSHSGGGGYTF
TRBJ2-2 TRBV4-3 CASSQGFGKGTGELFF
TRBJ2-2 TRBV20-1 CSARDRVRNTGELFF
TRBJ2-4 TRBV20-1 CSAPRTGGAQNIQYF
TRBJ2-5 TRBV12-3/TRBV12-4 CASRVGTAQETQYF
TRBJ1-6 TRBV5-5 CASSFGSSYNSPLHF
TRBJ1-4 TRBV2 CASSEGGPREKLFF
TRBJ2-3 TRBV7-3 CASSLRPADTQYF
TRBJ1-4 TRBV11-2 CASSFTVQGENEKLFF
TRBJ2-3 TRBV28 CASSLATSTDTQYF
TRBJ1-5 TRBV4-3 CASSQESNQPQHF
TRBJ1-2 TRBV12-3/TRBV12-4 CASSLGVVGYTF
TRBJ2-2 TRBV29-1 CSVDQFGGELFF
TRBJ2-5 TRBV7-2 CASSSFWVPLEGETQYF
TRBJ1-5 TRBV12-3/TRBV12-4 CASSLRDYQPQHF
TRBJ2-7 TRBV20-1 CSALRVLTYEQYF
TRBJ2-7 TRBV20-1 CSARDGAGANYEQYF
TRBJ1-5 TRBV6-5 CASSWTGVGGQPQHF
TRBJ2-3 TRBV20-1 CSADSGTSSSDTQYF
TRBJ2-5 TRBV7-6 CASSLIAGGETQYF
TRBJ1-4 TRBV7-9 CASSWTGGAEKLFF
TRBJ2-7 TRBV7-9 CASSSRLAGGEQYF
TRBJ2-3 TRBV7-3 CASSSGLHTDTQYF
TRBJ2-1 TRBV11-1 CASSSGTSGNNEQFF
TRBJ2-7 TRBV30 CAWSQGKYEQYF
TRBJ2-1 TRBV12-3/TRBV12-4 CASHNTGGNEQFF
TRBJ2-7 TRBV20-1 CSARDSAGAGEQYF
TRBJ1-4 TRBV12-3/TRBV12-4 CASSFGQTTNEKLFF
TRBJ2-1 TRBV20-1 CSATAGINPAAEQFF
TRBJ1-1 TRBV7-8 CASTEGRDTEAFF
TRBJ1-1 TRBV12-3/TRBV12-4 CASSQRRAAFF
TRBJ2-5 TRBV2 CASSDWGETQYF
TRBJ2-5 TRBV24-1 CATSDPAEGQETQYF
TRBJ2-5 TRBV29-1 CSVEPTGGGETQYF
TRBJ2-3 TRBV5-6 CASSPDRGISDTQYF